Following are 31 T cell receptor beta chains from one sample sequenced in a study of T-cell memory formation after mild COVID-19. TCRdb reprocessed the 5' RACE reads via MiXCR and lists one record per CDR3 protein. The table shows about 400,000 distinct CDR3 sequences, with less than 25% occurring only once. Sequencing input: PBMCs or a T cell subset sorted from them (not recorded which). Every receptor here comes from an adult woman who had mild COVID-19 (a few samples of this study predate the infection). Cell type and time point are not known.

The chain carries TRBV4-2 and TRBJ1-3; tentative D call: TRBD1 (6 bases). The germline V gene encodes CDR1 LGHNA and CDR2 YNFKEQ. Between the trimmed V and J ends, which lost 4 bases and 4 bases, there was a span of 17 bases. The CDR3 covers 16 residues. The CDR3 protein is CASSLPGPGEGNTIYF. The CDR3 nucleotides are TGTGCCAGCAGCCTCCCGGGGCCAGGGGAAGGAAACACCATATATTTT.

This clonotype showed up many times. Here the CDR3 reads CASSLGLAGYTDTQYF. In DNA form, the CDR3 reads TGTGCCAGCAGCCTAGGACTAGCGGGATATACAGATACGCAGTATTTT. The J gene is TRBJ2-3, the V gene TRBV7-9, with 12 bases lining up with TRBD2. Germline CDR1 SEHNR, CDR2 FQNEAQ (reference sequence). This CDR3 spans 16 amino acids. The V segment lost 5 bases and the J segment 3 bases; nucleotides outside the gene matches: 6. Combining the CDR3 with reference TRBV7-9 and TRBJ2-3 gives the whole variable domain DTGVSQNPRHKITKRGQNVTFRCDPISEHNRLYWYRQTLGQGPEFLTYFQNEAQLEKSRLLSDRFSAERPKGSFSTLEIQRTEQGDSAMYLCASSLGLAGYTDTQYFGPGTRLTVL.

The J gene is TRBJ2-7, the V gene TRBV7-2; the match to TRBD1 covers 8 bases. Trimming at V came to 5 bases and at J to 12 bases, leaving 12 bases not matched to a gene. CDR3 length: 13 residues. In germline, CDR1 is SGHTA, CDR2 FQGNSA. DNA of the CDR3: TGTGCCAGCAGCCCCGGACAGGGCCCCCCTTCGTACTTC. The encoded protein is CASSPGQGPPSYF.

The chain has TRBV18 and TRBJ2-3, with D unresolved. CDR1 and CDR2 (germline): KGHSH, LQKENI. The V gene lost 2 bases and the J gene lost 2 bases, with 14 bases spanning the gap. This CDR3 is 16 amino acids long. The CDR3 bases are TGTGCCAGCTCACCAGGGGTTACGATATCCACAGATACGCAGTATTTT. This encodes CASSPGVTISTDTQYF.

This clonotype was detected only a few times. This chain joins TRBV5-1 and TRBJ1-1, with a tentative D call TRBD1 (6 bases). Germline CDR1 and CDR2: SGHRS and YFSETQ. Trimming took off 4 bases at V and 6 bases at J, with 16 bases between the two ends. The CDR3 has 14 residues. CDR3 loop: CASSVLDSTSEAFF. The CDR3 DNA follows: TGCGCCAGCAGCGTGTTGGACAGCACCTCTGAAGCTTTCTTT.

Of note for this clonotype: Its ends do not fully match the called genes, so a read error is possible. This chain joins TRBV10-3 and TRBJ1-2; possibly TRBD1 for D (6 bases). CDR3 length equals 11 residues. From germline, CDR1 is ENHRY and CDR2 SYGVKD. The CDR3 loop is CVITRGHGYTF. The CDR3 coding sequence is TGTGTCATCACCAGGGGCCATGGCTACACCTTC.

For the CDR3, the DNA is TGCGCCAGCAGCCCCCGGGACAGCACAGATACGCAGTATTTT. Residues: CASSPRDSTDTQYF. The J gene is TRBJ2-3, the V gene TRBV5-1; D might be TRBD1 or TRBD2, each matching 5 bases. The CDR3 is made up of 14 amino acids. Trimming stripped 4 bases from V and 0 bases from J, with 9 bases between. The germline V gene has CDR1 SGHRS and CDR2 YFSETQ.

This chain connects TRBV6-5 to TRBJ2-5; D is possibly TRBD1 or TRBD2 (6 bases each). Deletions cut 7 bases from V and 7 bases from J, with 19 bases between. Per germline, CDR1 MNHEY and CDR2 SVGAGI. The CDR3 is made up of 14 amino acids. The CDR3 nucleotides are TGTGCCAGCACCGCACGGAGGGGGGATGCGACCCAGTACTTC. Translated: CASTARRGDATQYF.

This chain joins TRBV20-1 and TRBJ2-2; 7 nucleotides agree with TRBD2. V was pared by 7 bases and J by 1 base, with 3 bases of the junction left unmatched. Germline CDR1 is DFQATT and CDR2 is SNEGSKA (reference sequence). This CDR3 is 13 amino acids long. CDR3 sequence (DNA): TGCAGTGTAAAGCGGGAGAACACCGGGGAGCTGTTTTTT. It is translated as CSVKRENTGELFF.

This sequence joins TRBV25-1 and TRBJ2-1, with 10 bases identical to TRBD2. V lost 7 bases to trimming and J lost 2 bases; unmatched junction nucleotides: 14. Germline V lookup: CDR1 MGHDK, CDR2 SYGVNS. There are 18 residues in the CDR3. The CDR3 DNA sequence: TGTGCCAGCATAGGAGAAGGCTGGAGCGGGAGGGCCTACAATGAGCAGTTCTTC. It encodes CASIGEGWSGRAYNEQFF.

This clonotype was picked up many times. V usage is TRBV12-3 or TRBV12-4 and J usage is TRBJ2-7; D is ambiguous. Trimming cost V 2 bases and J 2 bases, with 7 bases left between them. This CDR3 comprises 13 residues. In DNA form, the CDR3 reads TGTGCCAGCAGTTTAACCAGAGCCTACGAGCAGTACTTC. It specifies CASSLTRAYEQYF.

This clonotype was observed a handful of times. The chain couples TRBV24-1 to TRBJ1-2; possibly TRBD1 for D (5 bases). Germline lookup yields CDR1 KGHDR and CDR2 SFDVKD. The CDR3 extends over 13 amino acids. V was pared by 8 bases and J by 1 base, with 10 bases between. CDR3 protein: CATKMGDNYGYTF. In DNA, the CDR3 is TGTGCCACCAAGATGGGGGATAACTATGGCTACACCTTC.

The chain links TRBV19 to TRBJ2-1; 7 bases agree with TRBD1. Germline CDR1 is LNHDA and CDR2 is SQIVND (reference sequence). This CDR3 is built from 14 residues. J was trimmed by 7 bases and V by 5 bases; bases with no gene match: 8. CDR3 coding DNA: TGTGCCAGTAGTTCCTTGGACAGGCCTAATGAGCAGTTCTTC. Amino acid sequence: CASSSLDRPNEQFF.

This clonotype was seen at least ten times. The chain is built from TRBV2 and TRBJ2-7, with TRBD2 as a possible D gene (5 bases). V lost 7 bases, J lost 2 bases, and 15 bases lay in between. The length of the CDR3 is 14 residues. Germline CDR1 is SNHLY and CDR2 is FYNNEI. The CDR3 region has the DNA TGTGCCAGCACCCCGGACTCGATAACCTACGAGCAGTACTTC. It translates to CASTPDSITYEQYF.

This clonotype was seen only a few times. The chain recombines TRBV7-2 with TRBJ2-5; D ambiguous. CDR1 and CDR2 (germline): SGHTA, FQGNSA. Trimming pared 6 bases from V and 5 bases from J, leaving 10 bases between. The CDR3 loop spans 12 amino acids. CDR3: CASRNVGETQYF. The CDR3 region has the DNA TGTGCCAGCAGAAATGTAGGGGAGACCCAGTACTTC.

CDR3 in amino acids: CAWMIYSNEQFF. CDR3 nucleotide sequence: TGTGCCTGGATGATCTATAGTAATGAGCAGTTCTTC. J is TRBJ2-1 and V is TRBV30; D unresolved. V was trimmed by 4 bases and J by 7 bases, leaving 11 bases between them. This CDR3 is 12 amino acids long. The germline gives CDR1 GTSNPN, CDR2 SVGIG (reference sequence).

The V call is TRBV18, the J call TRBJ1-5; perhaps TRBD1 as D (6 bases). Per the germline V gene, CDR1 is KGHSH and CDR2 is LQKENI. Trimming stripped 2 bases from V and 7 bases from J, with 12 bases between. The CDR3 length is 14 residues. The CDR3 loop reads CASSPSSRGQPQHF. CDR3 DNA: TGTGCCAGCTCACCATCCTCGAGGGGGCAGCCCCAGCATTTT.

In this sample, this clonotype turned up a few times. The chain recombines TRBV24-1 with TRBJ2-7; TRBD2 might be the D (5 bases). This CDR3 is built from 19 residues. Germline loops: CDR1 KGHDR, CDR2 SFDVKD. V shed 0 bases and J shed 0 bases, with 20 bases lying between them. CDR3 in DNA: TGTGCCACCAGTGATTTGGAGGAGCGGACCCGCCTAGACTCCTACGAGCAGTACTTC. Translation gives CATSDLEERTRLDSYEQYF.

This clonotype occurred a few times. This chain uses TRBV27 with TRBJ2-7; maybe TRBD1 (6 bases). Germline CDR1 MNHEY, CDR2 SMNVEV (reference sequence). This CDR3 is built from 13 residues. The V and J ends lost 0 bases and 5 bases respectively, with 8 bases between them. CDR3 amino acids: CASSLSWTDEQYF. The CDR3 region has the DNA TGTGCCAGCAGTTTATCCTGGACAGACGAGCAGTACTTC.

The J gene is TRBJ1-1, the V gene TRBV18; D is undetermined. Trimming left V 3 bases short and J 7 bases short, with 12 bases between. CDR3 length: 13 amino acids. In germline, CDR1 is KGHSH, CDR2 LQKENI. DNA for the CDR3: TGTGCCAGCTCACCCCAGAACACGAATGAAGCTTTCTTT. Residues: CASSPQNTNEAFF.

The V gene is TRBV12-3 or TRBV12-4, the J gene TRBJ2-7, with TRBD2 as a possible D gene (5 bases). Trimming took off 7 bases at V and 0 bases at J, with 10 bases between the two ends. The CDR3 is made up of 13 amino acids. The CDR3 region is CASNTGSSYEQYF. DNA of the CDR3: TGTGCCAGCAACACGGGGAGCTCCTACGAGCAGTACTTC.

The chain has TRBV4-2 and TRBJ2-5; 10 bases match TRBD2. V gave up 1 base and J gave up 4 bases; unmatched junction bases: 9. CDR1 LGHNA and CDR2 YNFKEQ come from the germline V gene. The CDR3 loop spans 17 amino acids. CDR3 sequence reads: CASSQVSPSGRAETQYF. In nucleotides, the CDR3 is TGTGCCAGCAGCCAAGTGAGCCCTAGCGGGAGAGCAGAGACCCAGTACTTC.

This clonotype was recorded a few times. The chain links TRBV7-3 to TRBJ2-3, with no clear D. The CDR3 sequence is 15 residues long. CDR1 and CDR2 from the germline V gene are SGHTA and FQGTGA. V gave up 2 bases and J gave up 6 bases, with 15 bases separating them. In nucleotides, the CDR3 is TGTGCCAGCAGCTTATCTGCTGAAGCGAGGGATACGCAGTATTTT. This encodes CASSLSAEARDTQYF.

This chain uses TRBV24-1 with TRBJ2-3; perhaps TRBD2 as D (6 bases). The CDR3 loop spans 16 amino acids. CDR1 is KGHDR and CDR2 is SFDVKD in the germline V gene. The V gene lost 4 bases and the J gene lost 5 bases, with 18 bases spanning the gap. The CDR3 loop is CATSDPGGDARDTQYF. CDR3 nucleotides: TGTGCCACCAGTGACCCTGGAGGGGACGCTAGAGATACGCAGTATTTT.

The table lists this clonotype with many counts. The chain joins TRBV19 to TRBJ2-3, with D unresolved. The CDR3 spans 13 residues. CDR1 and CDR2 from the germline V gene are LNHDA and SQIVND (reference sequence). Trimming left V 3 bases short and J 4 bases short, with 8 bases between. The CDR3 region has the DNA TGTGCCAGTAGTATTGCCGGTGCAGATACGCAGTATTTT. Translation: CASSIAGADTQYF.

This chain connects TRBV5-1 to TRBJ2-4, with D hard to call. This CDR3 spans 11 amino acids. Trimming removed 2 bases at V and 7 bases at J, with 4 bases between. Germline loops: CDR1 SGHRS, CDR2 YFSETQ. The CDR3 sequence: CASSFDNIQYF. The DNA of the CDR3 is TGCGCCAGCAGCTTTGACAACATTCAGTACTTC.

The chain couples TRBV30 to TRBJ2-3; TRBD2 matches at 7 bases. In germline, CDR1 is GTSNPN, CDR2 SVGIG (reference sequence). V dropped 0 bases and J dropped 4; count of bases not matched to a gene: 1. This CDR3 spans 13 amino acids. The CDR3 DNA sequence: TGTGCCTGGAGTGTAAGCGGGGCAGATACGCAGTATTTT. Residues: CAWSVSGADTQYF.

This clonotype was seen a single time. CDR3 sequence: CSASQGPGYTF. CDR3 bases: TGCAGTGCTTCGCAGGGGCCCGGCTACACCTTC. The chain recombines TRBV20-1 with TRBJ1-2; maybe TRBD1 (6 bases). V shed 5 bases and J shed 8 bases, with 12 bases lying between them. The CDR3 consists of 11 residues. From germline, CDR1 is DFQATT and CDR2 SNEGSKA (reference sequence).

Only a few counts were recorded for this clonotype. The CDR3: CASSQDRTGSSYEQYF. The CDR3 DNA follows: TGCGCCAGCAGCCAAGATCGGACAGGGAGCTCCTACGAGCAGTACTTC. V and J are TRBV4-3 and TRBJ2-7; 8 bases line up with TRBD1. The CDR3 is made up of 16 amino acids. Per germline, CDR1 LGHNA and CDR2 YSLEER. V shed 0 bases, J shed 0 bases, and the junction held 4 bases outside the gene matches.

This clonotype was observed many times. The rearrangement links TRBV6-2 or TRBV6-3 to TRBJ1-2; D is uncertain. The CDR3 is 13 amino acids. V was clipped by 0 bases and J by 8 bases, with 10 bases between them. In germline, CDR1 is MNHEY, CDR2 SVGEGT. This CDR3 is CASSYSGVGGYTF. The CDR3 nucleotides are TGTGCCAGCAGTTACTCCGGGGTCGGCGGCTACACCTTC.

This chain uses TRBV11-2 with TRBJ1-1, with unresolved D. With 0 bases removed from V and 4 bases from J, the gap between germline ends came to 12 bases. CDR3 length: 15 residues. Germline CDR1 is SGHAT and CDR2 is FQNNGV. In nucleotides, the CDR3 is TGTGCCAGCAGCTTAGATCGTCAGGTCTTCACTGAAGCTTTCTTT. It is translated as CASSLDRQVFTEAFF.